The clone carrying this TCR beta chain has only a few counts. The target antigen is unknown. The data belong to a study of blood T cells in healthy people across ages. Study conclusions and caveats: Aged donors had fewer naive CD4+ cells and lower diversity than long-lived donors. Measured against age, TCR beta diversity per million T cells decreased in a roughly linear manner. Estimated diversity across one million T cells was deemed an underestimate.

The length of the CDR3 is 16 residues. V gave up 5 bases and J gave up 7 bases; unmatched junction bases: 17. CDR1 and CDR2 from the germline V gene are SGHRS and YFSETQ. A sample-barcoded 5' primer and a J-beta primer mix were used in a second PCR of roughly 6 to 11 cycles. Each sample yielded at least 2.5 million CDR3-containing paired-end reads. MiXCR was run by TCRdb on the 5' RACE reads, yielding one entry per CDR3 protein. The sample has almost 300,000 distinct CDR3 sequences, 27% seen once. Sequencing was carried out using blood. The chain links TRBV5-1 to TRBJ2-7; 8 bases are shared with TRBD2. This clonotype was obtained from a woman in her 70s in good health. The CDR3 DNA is TGCGCCAGCAGTTCGGGGGAGAGTAGCGGGAAAAATGAGCAGTACTTC. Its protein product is CASSSGESSGKNEQYF.